These 18 T cell receptor beta chains originate from one sample sequenced in a study of regulatory T cells in long-lasting Graves disease. Time point given: persistent/refractory GD, antithyroid drugs over 5 years with positive TRAb. PBMCs were the source of the RNA used for TCR sequencing. Assembly of TCR beta libraries relied on iRepertoire HTBI primers together with Arm-PCR of CDR3 regions. TCRdb reprocessed the multiplex PCR reads with MiXCR, giving one entry per CDR3 protein. The sample consists of approximately 690,000 distinct CDR3 sequences, about 30% of them appearing once. The specimen comprised peripheral blood mononuclear cells (PBMCs), sampled when the disease was refractory, from a patient treated with antithyroid drugs. All receptors come from a female donor with Graves disease.

This clonotype was seen a few times. The genes are TRBV5-1 and TRBJ2-2; D unclear. The germline V gene encodes CDR1 SGHRS and CDR2 YFSETQ. The V end was cut by 3 bases, the J end by 4 bases, with 7 bases between. The CDR3 loop spans 13 amino acids. The CDR3 protein is CASSWLSTGELFF. DNA for the CDR3: TGCGCCAGCAGCTGGCTATCCACCGGGGAGCTGTTTTTT.

This clonotype was observed at least ten times. V gene TRBV11-2 combines with J gene TRBJ2-5, with 9 bases that match TRBD2. Trimming cost V 5 bases and J 2 bases; bases outside gene matches: 6. Germline V lookup: CDR1 SGHAT, CDR2 FQNNGV. The CDR3 extends over 15 amino acids. CDR3 in amino acids: CASSPRLAEQETQYF. The CDR3 nucleotides read TGTGCCAGCAGCCCTCGACTAGCGGAACAAGAGACCCAGTACTTC.

This sequence joins TRBV20-1 and TRBJ2-1, with TRBD2 as a possible D gene (6 bases). Germline values: CDR1 DFQATT, CDR2 SNEGSKA (reference sequence). The CDR3 is 15 residues long. V was cut by 1 base and J by 3 bases, with 13 bases left in between. This CDR3 is CSARVRDSLYNEQFF. For the CDR3, the DNA is TGCAGTGCTAGAGTCCGGGACTCTCTCTACAATGAGCAGTTCTTC.

In this sample, this clonotype turned up many times. The rearrangement joins TRBV12-3 or TRBV12-4 to TRBJ2-5, with 9 bases fitting TRBD2. The CDR3 covers 17 residues. After removal of 0 bases from V and 0 bases from J, the junction contained 5 bases not matched to a gene. The CDR3 DNA follows: TGTGCCAGCAGTTTAGCCTTGGGACTAGCAGACCAAGAGACCCAGTACTTC. Its translation: CASSLALGLADQETQYF.

This clonotype occurred a few times. CDR3 in amino acids: CASSLPSRGQGAGGYTF. CDR3 DNA sequence: TGTGCCAGCAGCTTGCCTAGCCGGGGGCAGGGGGCTGGTGGCTACACCTTC. The V and J genes are TRBV5-5 and TRBJ1-2, with TRBD1 matching 8 bases. The V and J ends lost 1 base and 7 bases, in that order; junction bases with no gene match: 15. The CDR3 covers 17 residues. Germline CDR1 reads SGHKS; CDR2 reads YYEKEE (reference sequence).

This clonotype has a handful of counts. As DNA, the CDR3 is TGCAGCGTTGCTCGGGTGACGCGAGATGGCTACACCTTC. This encodes CSVARVTRDGYTF. This chain links TRBV29-1 with TRBJ1-2; D call uncertain. V was clipped by 4 bases and J by 6 bases, with 15 bases between them. The CDR3 contains 13 residues. CDR1 is SQVTM and CDR2 is ANQGSEA in the germline V gene.

This clonotype was recorded many times. V usage is TRBV27 and J usage is TRBJ2-7; possibly TRBD1 for D (5 bases). Germline CDR1 is MNHEY and CDR2 is SMNVEV (reference sequence). The CDR3 has 15 residues. V was pared by 3 bases and J by 4 bases, with 16 bases between. In DNA, the CDR3 is TGTGCCAGCAGTTTGTCGCCAGGGCCCCTATACGAGCAGTACTTC. The encoded protein is CASSLSPGPLYEQYF.

This clonotype was seen only a few times. The chain has TRBV6-2 or TRBV6-3 and TRBJ1-6, with unresolved D. This CDR3 comprises 16 residues. Germline V gene data show CDR1 as MNHEY and CDR2 as SVGEGT. V lost 4 bases and J lost 5, with 15 bases in between. The CDR3 DNA follows: TGTGCCAGCAGTTTATCCCTCGGCGGAAATAATTCACCCCTCCACTTT. The encoded protein is CASSLSLGGNNSPLHF.

This clonotype was recorded at least ten times. The chain links TRBV28 to TRBJ1-4, with D perhaps matching TRBD1 (6 bases). Germline V gives CDR1 MDHEN, CDR2 SYDVKM. Trimming left V 3 bases short and J 7 bases short, with 15 bases between. The CDR3 totals 15 residues. The CDR3 nucleotides read TGTGCCAGCAGTTTTTCTGGGGGAGGGGGTGAAAAACTGTTTTTT. This codes for CASSFSGGGGEKLFF.

Of note for this clonotype: A single base separates this from a much larger clone, so it may be a read error. In nucleotides, the CDR3 is TGTGCCAGCAACCGGGACAGGGGATTAGGCTACACCTTC. Residues: CASNRDRGLGYTF. The rearrangement uses TRBV3-1 and TRBJ1-2; 10 bases agree with TRBD1. Germline loops: CDR1 LGHDT, CDR2 YNNKEL (reference sequence). Trimming took 7 bases from V and 8 from J; bases not matched to a gene: 7. This CDR3 has 13 amino acids.

This clonotype has just a few counts. This chain uses TRBV6-5 with TRBJ1-4; D is uncertain. CDR1 and CDR2 from the germline V gene are MNHEY and SVGAGI. The CDR3 runs 12 residues. V lost 2 bases to trimming and J lost 12 bases, with 10 bases between them. CDR3 loop: CASSYLMEELFF. The CDR3 region has the DNA TGTGCCAGCAGTTACCTGATGGAGGAACTGTTTTTT.

The chain has TRBV29-1 and TRBJ2-7; weak D call: TRBD1 (6 bases). This CDR3 has 12 amino acids. Germline V CDR1 and CDR2: SQVTM, ANQGSEA. V was pared by 4 bases and J by 5 bases, with 12 bases between. CDR3 in amino acids: CSVVRQGHEQYF. The CDR3 nucleotides read TGCAGCGTTGTTCGGCAGGGGCACGAGCAGTACTTC.

The chain combines TRBV27 with TRBJ1-6; tentatively, D is TRBD1 (6 bases). Deletions cut 8 bases from V and 7 bases from J, with 18 bases between. The CDR3 sequence is 15 residues long. Germline V gene data show CDR1 as MNHEY and CDR2 as SMNVEV (reference sequence). DNA of the CDR3: TGTGCCAGCGGAGCACAACAGGGTTTGAATTCACCCCTCCACTTT. Protein sequence: CASGAQQGLNSPLHF.

This clonotype was counted a few times. In DNA form, the CDR3 reads TGTGCCATCAGTGAGTCTCAGGAGGGCAATCAGCCCCAGCATTTT. Translating it yields CAISESQEGNQPQHF. The V gene is TRBV10-3, the J gene TRBJ1-5, with unresolved D. V was shortened by 0 bases and J by 2 bases, with 8 bases between the two germline ends. The CDR3 is made up of 15 amino acids. Germline CDR1 is ENHRY and CDR2 is SYGVKD.

There are a few counts of this clonotype. The chain employs TRBV6-2 or TRBV6-3 and TRBJ1-5; D remains unclear. V was cut by 2 bases and J by 0 bases, with 5 bases left in between. This CDR3 comprises 14 residues. Germline V CDR1 and CDR2: MNHEY, SVGEGT. CDR3 loop: CASSYGLSNQPQHF. The CDR3 DNA follows: TGTGCCAGCAGTTACGGTCTTAGCAATCAGCCCCAGCATTTT.

A few counts support this clonotype. The chain carries TRBV20-1 and TRBJ1-2; D may be TRBD1 (5 bases). V was clipped by 5 bases and J by 0 bases, with 7 bases between them. Germline values: CDR1 DFQATT, CDR2 SNEGSKA (reference sequence). The CDR3 sequence is 12 residues long. The CDR3 DNA follows: TGCAGTGCTCGGGACTCTAACTATGGCTACACCTTC. Residues: CSARDSNYGYTF.

The rearrangement links TRBV5-1 to TRBJ2-5, with D possibly matching TRBD2 (6 bases). CDR3 length: 16 residues. V lost 0 bases and J 2 bases, leaving 14 bases between the germline ends. Germline CDR1 SGHRS, CDR2 YFSETQ. The CDR3 loop is CASSLAPAGPQETQYF. CDR3 bases: TGCGCCAGCAGCTTGGCTCCAGCGGGCCCGCAAGAGACCCAGTACTTC.

Many counts were recorded for this clonotype. The V gene is TRBV11-2, the J gene TRBJ2-5; 14 nucleotides match TRBD2. V dropped 5 bases and J dropped 5; count of bases not matched to a gene: 7. This CDR3 has 16 amino acids. CDR1 and CDR2 (germline): SGHAT, FQNNGV. CDR3: CASSLGTSGSGETQYF. The CDR3 nucleotides read TGTGCCAGCAGCCTCGGGACTAGCGGGAGCGGTGAGACCCAGTACTTC.